The 4 T cell receptor beta chains below were found in one sample sequenced in a study of beta chain features in type 1 diabetes. As every portion of the isolated RNA was reverse transcribed, the sequencing read expressed TCRB transcripts. TCRdb's table, derived via immunoSEQ multiplex PCR, lists solely in-frame clones and lacks some. The sample includes under 950,000 clones, roughly 15% seen only once; the top ten take 0.023%. The source material was naive CD4+ T cells from blood. The receptors here all came from a woman aged 18-29 years in good health.

This clone appeared a few times. This chain uses TRBV6-5 with TRBJ2-1; 7 positions agree with TRBD2. The CDR3 runs 16 residues. Germline CDR1 reads MNHEY; CDR2 reads SVGAGI. V lost 4 bases to trimming and J lost 4 bases; unmatched junction nucleotides: 10. The CDR3 DNA reads as TGTGCCAGCAGTTCTAATAGCGGGCCTATATACAATGAGCAGTTCTTC. The encoded protein is CASSSNSGPIYNEQFF.

The sample holds a few counts of this clone. The sample holds other DNA sequences that translate to the same CDR3. The chain carries TRBV4-2 and TRBJ1-4; a possible D gene is TRBD1 (5 bases). V was trimmed by 1 base and J by 5 bases, leaving 5 bases between them. This CDR3 is 13 amino acids long. Looked up from germline, CDR1 is LGHNA and CDR2 is YNFKEQ. The CDR3 sequence: CASSQAGNEKLFF. The CDR3 DNA sequence: TGTGCCAGCAGCCAAGCAGGGAATGAAAAACTGTTTTTT.

The chain links TRBV4-1 to TRBJ2-1; D not certain. CDR1 and CDR2 from the germline V gene are MGHRA and YSYEKL. V lost 4 bases, J lost 2 bases, and 15 bases lay in between. The CDR3 covers 16 residues. The CDR3 region has the DNA TGCGCCAGCAGCCGCCCTCCGGGTGAAGCCTACAATGAGCAGTTCTTC. Translation: CASSRPPGEAYNEQFF.

This chain links TRBV29-1 with TRBJ1-3, with TRBD1 matching over 7 bases. Trimming removed 7 bases from V and 0 bases from J; junction bases left unmatched: 9. This CDR3 contains 15 residues. The germline V gene encodes CDR1 SQVTM and CDR2 ANQGSEA. In DNA form, the CDR3 reads TGCAGCGCCTGGACAGGTCGTACCTCTGGAAACACCATATATTTT. Its translation: CSAWTGRTSGNTIYF.